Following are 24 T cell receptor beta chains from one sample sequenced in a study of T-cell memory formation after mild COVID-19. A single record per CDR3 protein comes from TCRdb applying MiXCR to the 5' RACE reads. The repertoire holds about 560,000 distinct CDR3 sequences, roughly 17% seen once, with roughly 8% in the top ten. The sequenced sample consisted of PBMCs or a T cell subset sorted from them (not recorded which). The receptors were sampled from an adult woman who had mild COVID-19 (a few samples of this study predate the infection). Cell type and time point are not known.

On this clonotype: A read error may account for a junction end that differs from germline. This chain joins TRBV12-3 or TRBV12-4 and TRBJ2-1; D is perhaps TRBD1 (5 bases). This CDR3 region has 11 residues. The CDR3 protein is CASSLVYSRVF. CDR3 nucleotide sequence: TGTGCCAGCAGTTTAGTCTACAGCAGGGTCTTC.

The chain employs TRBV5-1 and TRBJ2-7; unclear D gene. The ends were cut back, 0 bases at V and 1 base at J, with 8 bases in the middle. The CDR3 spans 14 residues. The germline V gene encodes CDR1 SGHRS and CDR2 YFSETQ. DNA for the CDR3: TGCGCCAGCAGCTTGGGGCCGCCGTCCTACGAGCAGTACTTC. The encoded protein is CASSLGPPSYEQYF.

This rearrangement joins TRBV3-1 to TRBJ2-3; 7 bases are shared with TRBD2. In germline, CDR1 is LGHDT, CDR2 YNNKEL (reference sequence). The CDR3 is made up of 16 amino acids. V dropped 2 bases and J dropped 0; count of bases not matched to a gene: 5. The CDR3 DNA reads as TGTGCCAGCAGCCAAAGCCATAGCGGGAGCACAGATACGCAGTATTTT. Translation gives CASSQSHSGSTDTQYF.

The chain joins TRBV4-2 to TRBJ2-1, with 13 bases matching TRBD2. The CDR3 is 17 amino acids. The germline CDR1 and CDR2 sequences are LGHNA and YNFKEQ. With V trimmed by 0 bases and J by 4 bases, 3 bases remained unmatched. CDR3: CASSQDGGLAGYNEQFF. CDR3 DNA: TGTGCCAGCAGCCAAGATGGGGGACTAGCGGGGTACAATGAGCAGTTCTTC.

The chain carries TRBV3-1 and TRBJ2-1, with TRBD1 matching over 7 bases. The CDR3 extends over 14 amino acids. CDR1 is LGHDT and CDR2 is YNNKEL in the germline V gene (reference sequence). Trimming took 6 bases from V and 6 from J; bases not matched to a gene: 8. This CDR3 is CASSRQGSFNEQFF. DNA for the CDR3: TGTGCCAGCAGTCGACAGGGCTCGTTCAATGAGCAGTTCTTC.

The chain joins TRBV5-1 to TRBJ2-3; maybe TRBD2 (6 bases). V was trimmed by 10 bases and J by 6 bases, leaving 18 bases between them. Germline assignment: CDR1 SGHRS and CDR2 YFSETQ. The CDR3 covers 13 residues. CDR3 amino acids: CASGSGNQDTQYF. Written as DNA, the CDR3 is TGCGCCTCGGGTAGCGGAAATCAGGATACGCAGTATTTT.

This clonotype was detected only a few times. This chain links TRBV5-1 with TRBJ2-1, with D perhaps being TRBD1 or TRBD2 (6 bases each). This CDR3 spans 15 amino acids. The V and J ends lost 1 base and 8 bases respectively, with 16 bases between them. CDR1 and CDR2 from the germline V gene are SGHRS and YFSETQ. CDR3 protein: CASSLPGALHYEQFF. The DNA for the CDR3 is TGCGCCAGCAGCTTGCCGGGGGCCTTACATTATGAGCAGTTCTTC.

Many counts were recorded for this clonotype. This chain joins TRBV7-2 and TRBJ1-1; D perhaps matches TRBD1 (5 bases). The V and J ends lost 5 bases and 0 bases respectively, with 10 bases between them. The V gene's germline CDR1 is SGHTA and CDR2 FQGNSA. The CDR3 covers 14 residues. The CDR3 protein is CASSRQSMNTEAFF. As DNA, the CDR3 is TGTGCCAGCAGCAGACAGAGCATGAACACTGAAGCTTTCTTT.

The CDR3 region is CASSDYGTSPYNEQFF. DNA of the CDR3: TGTGCCAGCAGTGACTACGGGACTTCGCCCTACAATGAGCAGTTCTTC. The rearrangement links TRBV6-1 to TRBJ2-1; possibly TRBD2 for D (6 bases). The germline CDR1 and CDR2 sequences are MNHNS and SASEGT. The CDR3 has 16 residues. Trimming left V 3 bases short and J 2 bases short, with 14 bases between.

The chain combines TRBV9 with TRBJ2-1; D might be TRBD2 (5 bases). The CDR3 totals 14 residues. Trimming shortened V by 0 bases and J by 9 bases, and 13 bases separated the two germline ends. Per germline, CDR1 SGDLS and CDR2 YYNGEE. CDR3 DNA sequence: TGTGCCAGCAGCGTAGTCCTATTCGGAGGTGAGCAGTTCTTC. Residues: CASSVVLFGGEQFF.

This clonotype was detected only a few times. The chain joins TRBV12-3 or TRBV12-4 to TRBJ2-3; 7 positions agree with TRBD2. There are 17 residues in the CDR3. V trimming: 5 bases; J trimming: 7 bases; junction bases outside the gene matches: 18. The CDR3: CASSPGAGSSGGHTQYF. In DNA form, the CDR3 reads TGTGCCAGCAGTCCCGGAGCGGGGAGTAGCGGAGGACATACGCAGTATTTT.

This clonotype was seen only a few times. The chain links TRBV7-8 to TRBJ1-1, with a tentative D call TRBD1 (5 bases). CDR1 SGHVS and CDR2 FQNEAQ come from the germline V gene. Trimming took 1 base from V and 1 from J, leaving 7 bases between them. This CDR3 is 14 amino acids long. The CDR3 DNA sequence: TGTGCCAGCAGCTTAGAAGGGACGAACACTGAAGCTTTCTTT. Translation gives CASSLEGTNTEAFF.

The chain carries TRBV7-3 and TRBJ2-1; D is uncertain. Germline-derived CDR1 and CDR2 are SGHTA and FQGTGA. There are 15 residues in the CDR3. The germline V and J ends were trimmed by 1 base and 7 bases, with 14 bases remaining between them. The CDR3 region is CASSLNLIAINEQFF. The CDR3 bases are TGTGCCAGCAGCTTAAACTTGATAGCAATTAATGAGCAGTTCTTC.

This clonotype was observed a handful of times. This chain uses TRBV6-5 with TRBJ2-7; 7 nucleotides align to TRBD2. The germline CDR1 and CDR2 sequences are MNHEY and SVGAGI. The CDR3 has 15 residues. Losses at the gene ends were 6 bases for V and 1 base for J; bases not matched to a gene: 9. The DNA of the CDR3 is TGTGCCAGCAGCTCTAGCGGAGCAGGTTCCTACGAGCAGTACTTC. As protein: CASSSSGAGSYEQYF.

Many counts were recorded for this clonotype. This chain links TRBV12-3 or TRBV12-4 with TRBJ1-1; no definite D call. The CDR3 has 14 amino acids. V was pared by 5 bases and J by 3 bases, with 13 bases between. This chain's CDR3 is CASSLGPTYTEAFF. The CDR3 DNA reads TGTGCCAGCAGTCTAGGACCGACTTACACTGAAGCTTTCTTT.

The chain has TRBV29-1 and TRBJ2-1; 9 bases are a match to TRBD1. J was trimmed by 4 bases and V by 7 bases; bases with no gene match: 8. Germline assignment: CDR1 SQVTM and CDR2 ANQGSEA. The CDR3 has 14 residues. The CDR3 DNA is TGCAGCGGAGACGGACAGGGGAGATACAATGAGCAGTTCTTC. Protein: CSGDGQGRYNEQFF.

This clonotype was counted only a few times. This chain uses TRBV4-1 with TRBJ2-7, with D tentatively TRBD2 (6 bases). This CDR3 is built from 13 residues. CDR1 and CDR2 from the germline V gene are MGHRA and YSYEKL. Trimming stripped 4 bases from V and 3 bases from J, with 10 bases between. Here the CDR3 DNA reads TGCGCCAGCAGCCCTATGGGACTCTACGAGCAGTACTTC. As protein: CASSPMGLYEQYF.

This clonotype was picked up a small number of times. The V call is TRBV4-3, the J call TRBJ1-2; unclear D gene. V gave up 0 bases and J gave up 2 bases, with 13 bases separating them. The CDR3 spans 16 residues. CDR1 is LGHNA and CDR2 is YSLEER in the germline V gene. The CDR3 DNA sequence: TGCGCCAGCAGCCAAGATCTGGTAGTGTTCAACTATGGCTACACCTTC. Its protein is CASSQDLVVFNYGYTF.

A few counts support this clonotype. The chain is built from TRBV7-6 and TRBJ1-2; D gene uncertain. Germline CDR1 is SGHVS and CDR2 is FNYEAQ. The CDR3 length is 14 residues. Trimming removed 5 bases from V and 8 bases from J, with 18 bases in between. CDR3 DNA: TGTGCCAGCAGCCCGCTGCAGCCTCCGTGGGGCTACACCTTC. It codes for CASSPLQPPWGYTF. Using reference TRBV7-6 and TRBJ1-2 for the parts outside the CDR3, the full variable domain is GAGVSQSPRYKVTKRGQDVALRCDPISGHVSLYWYRQALGQGPEFLTYFNYEAQQDKSGLPNDRFSAERPEGSISTLTIQRTEQRDSAMYRCASSPLQPPWGYTFGSGTRLTVV.

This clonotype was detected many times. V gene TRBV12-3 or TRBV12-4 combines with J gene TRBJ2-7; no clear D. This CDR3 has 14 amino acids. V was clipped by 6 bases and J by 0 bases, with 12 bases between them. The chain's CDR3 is CASRRGYSSYEQYF. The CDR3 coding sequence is TGTGCCAGCAGGCGAGGCTATAGCTCCTACGAGCAGTACTTC.

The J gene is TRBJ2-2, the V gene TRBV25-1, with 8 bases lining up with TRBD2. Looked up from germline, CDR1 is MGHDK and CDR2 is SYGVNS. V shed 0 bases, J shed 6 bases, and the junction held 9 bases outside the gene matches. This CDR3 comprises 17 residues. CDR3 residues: CASSEYRGTSRSGELFF. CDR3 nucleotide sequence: TGTGCCAGCAGTGAATATCGGGGGACTAGTAGGTCCGGGGAGCTGTTTTTT. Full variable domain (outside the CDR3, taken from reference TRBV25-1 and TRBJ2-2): EADIYQTPRYLVIGTGKKITLECSQTMGHDKMYWYQQDPGMELHLIHYSYGVNSTEKGDLSSESTVSRIRTEHFPLTLESARPSHTSQYLCASSEYRGTSRSGELFFGEGSRLTVL.

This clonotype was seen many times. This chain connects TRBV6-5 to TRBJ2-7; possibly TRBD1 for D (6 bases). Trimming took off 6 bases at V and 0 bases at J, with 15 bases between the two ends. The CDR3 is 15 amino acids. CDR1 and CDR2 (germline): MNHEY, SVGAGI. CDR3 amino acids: CASSKPRGSSYEQYF. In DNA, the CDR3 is TGTGCCAGCAGCAAGCCCAGGGGCAGCTCCTACGAGCAGTACTTC.

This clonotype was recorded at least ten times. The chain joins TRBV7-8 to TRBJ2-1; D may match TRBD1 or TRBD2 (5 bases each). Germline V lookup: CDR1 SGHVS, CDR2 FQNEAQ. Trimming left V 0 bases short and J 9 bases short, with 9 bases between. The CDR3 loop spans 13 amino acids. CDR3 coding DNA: TGTGCCAGCAGCTTAGCTGGGGGAGCTGAGCAGTTCTTC. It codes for CASSLAGGAEQFF.

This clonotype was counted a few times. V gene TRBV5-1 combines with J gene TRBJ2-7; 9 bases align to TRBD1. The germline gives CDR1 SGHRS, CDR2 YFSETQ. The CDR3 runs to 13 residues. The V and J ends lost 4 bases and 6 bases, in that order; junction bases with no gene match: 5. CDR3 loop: CASSPGTGTEQYF. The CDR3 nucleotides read TGCGCCAGCAGCCCTGGGACAGGGACCGAGCAGTACTTC.